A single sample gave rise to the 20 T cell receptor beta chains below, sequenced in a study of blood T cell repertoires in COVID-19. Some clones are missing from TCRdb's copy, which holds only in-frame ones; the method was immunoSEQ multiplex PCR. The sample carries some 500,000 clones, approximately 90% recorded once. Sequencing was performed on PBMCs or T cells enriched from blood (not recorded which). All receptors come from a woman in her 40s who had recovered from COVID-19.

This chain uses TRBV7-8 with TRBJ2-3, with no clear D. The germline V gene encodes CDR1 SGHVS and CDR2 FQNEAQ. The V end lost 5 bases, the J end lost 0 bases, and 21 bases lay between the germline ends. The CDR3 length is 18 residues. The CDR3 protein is CASSLRLVSSVSTDTQYF. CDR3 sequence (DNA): TGTGCCAGCAGCCTCCGCTTAGTATCTTCCGTTAGCACAGATACGCAGTATTTT.

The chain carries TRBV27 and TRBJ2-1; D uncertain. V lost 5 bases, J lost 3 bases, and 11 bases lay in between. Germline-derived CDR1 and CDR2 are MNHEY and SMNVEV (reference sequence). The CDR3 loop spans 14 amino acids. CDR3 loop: CASSVDGYYNEQFF. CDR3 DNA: TGTGCCAGCAGTGTTGACGGGTACTACAATGAGCAGTTCTTC.

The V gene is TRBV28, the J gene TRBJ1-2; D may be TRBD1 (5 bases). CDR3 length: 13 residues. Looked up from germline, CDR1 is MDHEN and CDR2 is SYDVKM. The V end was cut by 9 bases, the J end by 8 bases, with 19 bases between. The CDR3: CASYLNQGFGYTF. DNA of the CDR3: TGTGCCAGTTACCTGAACCAGGGCTTCGGCTACACCTTC.

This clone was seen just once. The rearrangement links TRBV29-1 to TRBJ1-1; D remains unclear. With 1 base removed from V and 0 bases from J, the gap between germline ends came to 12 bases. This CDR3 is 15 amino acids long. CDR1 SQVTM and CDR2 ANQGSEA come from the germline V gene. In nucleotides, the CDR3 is TGCAGCGTTGAAGGCAGATTGAGGATGAACACTGAAGCTTTCTTT. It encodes CSVEGRLRMNTEAFF.

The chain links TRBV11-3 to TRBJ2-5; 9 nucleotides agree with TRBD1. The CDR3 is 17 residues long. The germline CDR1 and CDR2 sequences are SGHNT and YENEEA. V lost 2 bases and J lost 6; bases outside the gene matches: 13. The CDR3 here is CASSLSLGQGTIKTQYF. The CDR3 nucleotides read TGTGCCAGCAGCTTAAGCTTGGGACAGGGAACGATAAAGACCCAGTACTTC.

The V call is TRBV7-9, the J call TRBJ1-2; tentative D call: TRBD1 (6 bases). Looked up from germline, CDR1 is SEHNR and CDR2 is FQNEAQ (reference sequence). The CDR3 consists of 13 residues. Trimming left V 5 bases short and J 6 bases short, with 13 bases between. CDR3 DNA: TGTGCCAGCAGCGCCAACAGGGTTGATGGCTACACCTTC. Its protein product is CASSANRVDGYTF.

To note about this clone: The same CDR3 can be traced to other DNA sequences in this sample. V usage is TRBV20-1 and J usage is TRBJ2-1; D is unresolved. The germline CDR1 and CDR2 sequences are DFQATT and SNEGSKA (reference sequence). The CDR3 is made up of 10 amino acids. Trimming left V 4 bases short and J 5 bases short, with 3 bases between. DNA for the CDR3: TGCAGTGCTACCGACAATGAGCAGTTCTTC. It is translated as CSATDNEQFF.

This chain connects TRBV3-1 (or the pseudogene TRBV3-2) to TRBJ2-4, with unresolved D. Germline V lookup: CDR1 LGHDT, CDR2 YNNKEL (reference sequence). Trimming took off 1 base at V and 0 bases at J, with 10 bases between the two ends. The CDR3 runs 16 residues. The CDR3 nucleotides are TGTGCCAGCAGCCAAGCGCCCTTACTAGCCAAAAACATTCAGTACTTC. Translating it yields CASSQAPLLAKNIQYF.

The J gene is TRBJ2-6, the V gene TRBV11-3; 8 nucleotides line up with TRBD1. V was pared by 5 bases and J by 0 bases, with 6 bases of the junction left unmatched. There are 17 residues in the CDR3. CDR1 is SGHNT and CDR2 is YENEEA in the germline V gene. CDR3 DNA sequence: TGTGCCAGCAGCCCAAGGACAGGGAGCTCTGGGGCCAACGTCCTGACTTTC. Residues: CASSPRTGSSGANVLTF.

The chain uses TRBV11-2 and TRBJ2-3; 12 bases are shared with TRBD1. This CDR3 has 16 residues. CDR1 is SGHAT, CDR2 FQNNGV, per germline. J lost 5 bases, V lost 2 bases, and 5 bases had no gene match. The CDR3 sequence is CASSLRGQGAGDTQYF. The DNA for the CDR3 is TGTGCCAGCAGCTTAAGGGGACAGGGGGCTGGAGATACGCAGTATTTT.

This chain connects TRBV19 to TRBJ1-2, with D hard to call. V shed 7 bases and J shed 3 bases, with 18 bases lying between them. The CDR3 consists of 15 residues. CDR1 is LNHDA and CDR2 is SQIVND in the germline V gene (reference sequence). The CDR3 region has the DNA TGTGCCAGTACCCCGCCACGCGGGCGGTACTATGGCTACACCTTC. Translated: CASTPPRGRYYGYTF.

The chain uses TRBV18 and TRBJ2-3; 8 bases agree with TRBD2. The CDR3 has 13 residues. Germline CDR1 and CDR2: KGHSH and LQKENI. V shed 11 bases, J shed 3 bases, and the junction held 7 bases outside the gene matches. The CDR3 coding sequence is TGTGCCTCTTCGGGAGGGCCGACAGATACGCAGTATTTT. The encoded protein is CASSGGPTDTQYF.

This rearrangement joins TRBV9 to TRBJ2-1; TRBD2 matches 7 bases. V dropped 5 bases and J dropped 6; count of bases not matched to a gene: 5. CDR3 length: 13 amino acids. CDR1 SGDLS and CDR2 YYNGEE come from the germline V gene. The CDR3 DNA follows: TGTGCCAGCAGGGATATAGCGGGCAATGAGCAGTTCTTC. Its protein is CASRDIAGNEQFF.

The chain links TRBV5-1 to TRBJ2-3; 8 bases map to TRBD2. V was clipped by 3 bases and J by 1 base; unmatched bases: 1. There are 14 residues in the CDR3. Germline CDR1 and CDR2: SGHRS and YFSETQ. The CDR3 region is CASSSAGGTDTQYF. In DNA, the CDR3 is TGCGCCAGCAGCTCAGCGGGAGGCACAGATACGCAGTATTTT.

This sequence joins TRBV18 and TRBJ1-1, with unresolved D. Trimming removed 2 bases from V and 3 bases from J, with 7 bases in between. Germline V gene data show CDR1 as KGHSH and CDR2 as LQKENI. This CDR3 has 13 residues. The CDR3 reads CASSPTADTEAFF. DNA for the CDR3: TGTGCCAGCTCACCAACGGCGGACACTGAAGCTTTCTTT.

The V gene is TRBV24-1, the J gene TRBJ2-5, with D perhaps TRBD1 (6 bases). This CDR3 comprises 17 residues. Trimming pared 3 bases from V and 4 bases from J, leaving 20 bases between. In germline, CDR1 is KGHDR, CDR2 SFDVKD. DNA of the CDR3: TGTGCCACCAGTGATCTCCCGGGGACACCTCGGAGAGAGACCCAGTACTTC. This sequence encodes CATSDLPGTPRRETQYF.

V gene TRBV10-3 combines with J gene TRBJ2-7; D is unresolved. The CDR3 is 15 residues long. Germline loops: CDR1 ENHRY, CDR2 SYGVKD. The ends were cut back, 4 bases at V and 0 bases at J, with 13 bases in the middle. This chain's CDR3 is CAISGWQKSSYEQYF. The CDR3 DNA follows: TGTGCCATCAGTGGGTGGCAGAAAAGCTCCTACGAGCAGTACTTC.

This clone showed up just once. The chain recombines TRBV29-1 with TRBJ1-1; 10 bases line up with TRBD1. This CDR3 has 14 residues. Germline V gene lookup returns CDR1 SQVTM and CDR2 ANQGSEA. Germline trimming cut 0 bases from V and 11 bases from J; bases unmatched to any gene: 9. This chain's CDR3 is CSVEDWGTGDGAFF. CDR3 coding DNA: TGCAGCGTTGAAGATTGGGGGACAGGGGATGGGGCTTTCTTT.

The CDR3 bases are TGTGCCACCAGCAAGACAGGGGGTAATCAGCCCCAGCATTTT. Translated: CATSKTGGNQPQHF. This chain uses TRBV15 with TRBJ1-5, with 9 bases fitting TRBD1. CDR3 size: 14 residues. V gave up 4 bases and J gave up 4 bases; unmatched junction bases: 2. CDR1 is LNHNV and CDR2 is YYDKDF in the germline V gene (reference sequence).

CDR3 in DNA: TGTGCCAGCAGTGAAGCGCTTCGTAGACTGAATGAAAAACTGTTTTTT. The encoded protein is CASSEALRRLNEKLFF. The chain has TRBV6-1 and TRBJ1-4; D is undetermined. Germline lookup yields CDR1 MNHNS and CDR2 SASEGT. Deletions cut 0 bases from V and 5 bases from J, with 13 bases between. The CDR3 spans 16 residues.